These 7 T cell receptor beta chains were all obtained from the same sample, sequenced in a study of control samples from healthy donors and cancer patients. The data were produced by immunoSEQ multiplex PCR, yet TCRdb's version contains in-frame clones alone and is incomplete. The sample lists 200,000 or so clones; roughly 94% were seen once. The material sequenced was blood. These receptor sequences come from a man in his forties or fifties in good health.

The chain joins TRBV10-3 to TRBJ1-6, with 7 bases that match TRBD1. Germline CDR1 is ENHRY and CDR2 is SYGVKD. The junction had 3 bases not matched to a gene; V was cut back by 4 bases and J by 9 bases. This CDR3 comprises 13 residues. CDR3 sequence (DNA): TGTGCCATCAGTGGACAGGGAAGTTCACCCCTCCACTTT. This translates into CAISGQGSSPLHF.

This clone was seen a few times. The chain links TRBV4-2 to TRBJ1-5, with D hard to call. V was clipped by 4 bases and J by 7 bases, with 14 bases between them. CDR3 length: 14 residues. The germline V gene has CDR1 LGHNA and CDR2 YNFKEQ. The DNA for the CDR3 is TGTGCCAGCAGCCCCGGAGCTGTGCTCCAGCCCCAGCATTTT. This encodes CASSPGAVLQPQHF.

The chain couples TRBV29-1 to TRBJ1-2; a weak D match, TRBD1 (6 bases). V lost 7 bases to trimming and J lost 3 bases, with 15 bases between them. The CDR3 sequence is 13 residues long. Germline CDR1 and CDR2: SQVTM and ANQGSEA. The CDR3 reads CSGLQGTDYGYTF. The CDR3 coding sequence is TGCAGCGGTCTACAGGGAACAGACTATGGCTACACCTTC.

The chain has TRBV3-1 (or the pseudogene TRBV3-2) and TRBJ2-5; no definite D call. The CDR3 totals 12 residues. Germline loops: CDR1 LGHDT, CDR2 YNNKEL (reference sequence). V was shortened by 4 bases and J by 5 bases, with 8 bases between the two germline ends. CDR3 amino acids: CASSRFRETQYF. The CDR3 DNA is TGTGCCAGCAGCCGCTTTCGGGAGACCCAGTACTTC.

The rearrangement joins TRBV6-1 to TRBJ2-1; 10 nucleotides match TRBD1. V lost 4 bases, J lost 5 bases, and 8 bases stayed unmatched. Per the germline V gene, CDR1 is MNHNS and CDR2 is SASEGT. The CDR3 length is 16 residues. The CDR3: CASSATGTGVDNEQFF. CDR3 DNA sequence: TGTGCCAGCAGTGCTACCGGGACAGGGGTCGACAATGAGCAGTTCTTC.

The gene calls are TRBV5-1 and TRBJ2-7, with 7 bases that match TRBD2. The CDR3 extends over 14 amino acids. With 4 bases clipped from V and 3 bases from J, the junction kept 7 bases outside the gene matches. Germline V gene data show CDR1 as SGHRS and CDR2 as YFSETQ. The CDR3 nucleotides are TGCGCCAGCAGCGGATCGGGGGGAGTCTACGAGCAGTACTTC. This encodes CASSGSGGVYEQYF.

The chain recombines TRBV7-8 with TRBJ2-4; 7 positions agree with TRBD1. The trim removed 5 bases at V and 6 bases at J, leaving 7 bases unmatched. Germline V lookup: CDR1 SGHVS, CDR2 FQNEAQ. This CDR3 has 14 residues. CDR3 loop: CASSLPDRVNIQYF. The CDR3 DNA follows: TGTGCCAGCAGCCTCCCAGACAGGGTAAACATTCAGTACTTC. Supplemented by reference TRBV7-8 and TRBJ2-4, the full variable domain reads GAGVSQSPRYKVAKRGQDVALRCDPISGHVSLFWYQQALGQGPEFLTYFQNEAQLDKSGLPSDRFFAERPEGSVSTLKIQRTQQEDSAVYLCASSLPDRVNIQYFGAGTRLSVL.